This paragraph reports one TCR beta chain. Antigen unknown. A junction end diverges from the germline sequence, so it may reflect a read error. This table comes from immunoSEQ multiplex PCR, and its TCRdb copy is limited to in-frame clones, with some not included. The repertoire holds approximately 40,000 clones, around 80% seen once, with roughly a tenth in the top ten. The record originates from a study of OX40 agonist ivuxolimab in advanced cancers. Background on the study: Among those enrolled, mean age was about 62 years (range roughly 20 to 79) and less than 90% were male. Three patients, one with hepatocellular carcinoma and two with cutaneous melanoma, achieved partial responses. Overall study findings and caveats: At 0.1 to 3.0 mg/kg, CD4+ and CD8+ blood T cells expanded clonally by week 6. Among the lowest levels of clonal expansion were found in partial responders at 0.1-3.0 mg/kg.

Germline V gives CDR1 SNHLY, CDR2 FYNNEI. The CDR3 extends over 14 amino acids. The sample in question was CD4+ or CD8+ T cells sorted from blood, obtained in a trial of the OX40 agonist ivuxolimab. This TCR was recovered from an adult with an advanced solid tumor such as melanoma, head and neck, liver or kidney cancer. The chain is built from TRBV2 and TRBJ2-3; D is uncertain. The CDR3, as DNA: TGTGCCAGCCGTGAGTCCCCTAGCACAGATACGCAGTATTTT. It translates to CASRESPSTDTQYF. The variable domain in full, completed from reference TRBV2 and TRBJ2-3, reads EPEVTQTPSHQVTQMGQEVILRCVPISNHLYFYWYRQILGQKVEFLVSFYNNEISEKSEIFDDQFSVERPDGSNFTLKIRSTKLEDSAMYFCASRESPSTDTQYFGPGTRLTVL.